This T cell receptor (beta chain) stems from a study of blood T cell repertoires in COVID-19. Study-wide context: Both acute and convalescent COVID-19 samples were obtained from the United States, Italy and Spain. Sources were T cells, B-cell-depleted T cells, or PBMCs; the material itself was cDNA or gDNA.

Assay used: immunoSEQ multiplex PCR; TCRdb lists only in-frame clones, some missing. The sample lists over 25,000 clones; over 70% were seen once. The CDR3 has 15 residues. The germline V gene has CDR1 SGHTA and CDR2 FQGTGA. Losses at the gene ends were 5 bases for V and 5 bases for J; bases not matched to a gene: 8. The V gene is TRBV7-3, the J gene TRBJ2-2, with 7 bases fitting TRBD2. This TCR was recovered from a man aged 70 or older with active COVID-19. Material: peripheral blood. CDR3 loop: CASSARTSGTGELFF. CDR3 sequence (DNA): TGTGCCAGCAGCGCCCGGACTAGTGGAACCGGGGAGCTGTTTTTT.